This TCR beta chain emerged from a study of OX40 agonist ivuxolimab in advanced cancers. For context, the study as a whole: The costimulatory receptor OX40 (CD134) was targeted by ivuxolimab, a fully human IgG2 agonistic monoclonal antibody. Three dose-escalation patients achieved partial responses, one with hepatocellular carcinoma and two with cutaneous melanoma. In the dose-escalation cohort, approximately 83% of patients were male, and the mean age was around 65 years with a range of 23 to 79. Intravenous ivuxolimab was administered to patients every 2 weeks at six dose levels: 0.01, 0.1, 0.3, 1.5, 3 and 10 mg/kg. Of the roughly 50 dose-escalation patients, hepatocellular carcinoma was present in about 20, melanoma in roughly 15, renal cell carcinoma in 9 and head and neck cancer in 9. Prior anti-PD-1, anti-PD-L1 or anti-CTLA-4 therapy was permitted, and about 40% of dose-escalation patients had received checkpoint inhibitors. Peripheral TCRbeta sequencing aimed to test whether ivuxolimab altered TCR sequence diversity and caused clonal T-cell expansion. The paper covers the monotherapy dose-escalation part of the phase I ivuxolimab trial, which included N ≈ 50 patients. What the study reported, not specific to this receptor: After ivuxolimab, expanded clones were on average more numerous among CD8+ T cells than among CD4+ T cells. The antigen specificity of the peripheral T cells that underwent clonal expansion was not determined. In the 0.1-3.0 mg/kg groups, partial responders had among the lowest normalized peripheral clonal expansion, particularly in CD8+ T cells. At doses from 0.1 to 3.0 mg/kg, clonal expansion was seen in both CD4+ and CD8+ blood T cells between baseline and week 6. Low levels of normalized T-cell clonal expansion were also seen in some patients who did not respond.

A note on this clone: Its antigen is not yet known. Base qualities are not provided; no much larger clone lies one nucleotide away.

The CDR3 runs 13 amino acids, cysteine and phenylalanine included. Only CDR3 DNA remains: 39 bases, in frame from the first base. The junction shows trimming of 2 bases on V and 4 bases on J, plus 3 bases between the germline ends. The CDR1 and CDR2 encoded by the germline V gene are SGHAT and FQNNGV. Patients with a history of autoimmune disease or receiving systemic immunosuppression were excluded from the trial. In every dose cohort, peripheral blood was drawn for TCR sequencing at baseline, cycle 4 day 1, and cycle 7 day 1. The samples were taken from a phase I, first-in-human, multicenter, open-label dose-escalation trial of ivuxolimab. Adults with locally advanced or metastatic head and neck squamous cell, hepatocellular, melanoma or renal cell carcinoma were enrolled in the trial. CD4+ and CD8+ T cells were sorted separately from peripheral blood before TCR sequencing. Genomic DNA was isolated from the sorted cells so that the TCRbeta CDR3 region could be sequenced. The immunoSEQ Assay was used for sequencing of TCRbeta CDR3 regions. TCRdb carries this immuneACCESS record with in-frame sequences only. Its versions omit some clonotypes, under half of them owing to an unresolved V gene in the studies checked, with the rest unexplained. In this sample the table shows approximately 100,000 clones, 87% of which occur a single time. The ten top clones hold roughly 0.52% of the sample.

This specimen was CD4+ or CD8+ T cells sorted from blood, taken in a trial of the OX40 agonist ivuxolimab. The rearranged chain carries TRBV11-2 and TRBJ2-6; the D gene is not confidently resolved. The TCR was taken from an adult with an advanced solid tumor such as melanoma, head and neck, liver or kidney cancer. The DNA sequence follows: TGTGCCAGCAGCTTATCCGGGGCCAACGTCCTGACTTTC. Translation gives CASSLSGANVLTF.